This T cell receptor beta chain was sequenced during a study of CD8 T cells in ankylosing spondylitis. Findings and limits, study-wide: Seemingly characteristic of ankylosing spondylitis blood was a TCR beta motif consisting of eight highly homologous variants. Clones linked with disease were CD8+ and fairly uncommon in the peripheral blood. Reportedly, disease-linked clones are significantly enriched in ankylosing spondylitis patients' matched synovial fluid. Past research had described some motif variants in reactive arthritis synovial fluid and blood.

Note on this clonotype: The antigen is undetermined.

Making use of molecular barcodes, quantitative 5'-RACE generated TCR beta libraries. MiXCR, applied by TCRdb to the 5' RACE reads, yields one record per CDR3 protein. The sample carries approximately 440,000 distinct CDR3 sequences, 17% recorded once. Trimming cost V 6 bases and J 2 bases; bases outside gene matches: 5. Germline CDR1 reads SNHLY; CDR2 reads FYNNEI. This CDR3 is 14 amino acids long. The rearrangement links TRBV2 to TRBJ2-3, with TRBD1 matching over 7 bases. This TCR was recovered from a male donor with ankylosing spondylitis. The sample comprised blood, either unsorted or a sorted T cell fraction (not recorded which). CDR3 region: CASRTGTDTDTQYF. CDR3 coding DNA: TGTGCCAGCAGGACCGGGACAGACACAGATACGCAGTATTTT.